The present T cell receptor beta chain was sequenced within a study of OX40 agonist ivuxolimab in advanced cancers. The sampling schedule covered blood at baseline, cycle 4 day 1, and cycle 7 day 1. This clone was found once. Some clones are missing from TCRdb's copy, which holds only in-frame ones; the method was immunoSEQ multiplex PCR. The sample comprises around 31,000 clones, about four fifths of which are singletons, and about a fifth rests with the top ten. The starting material was CD4+ or CD8+ T cells sorted from blood, obtained in a trial of the OX40 agonist ivuxolimab. The origin of this receptor is an adult with an advanced solid tumor such as melanoma, head and neck, liver or kidney cancer.

The CDR3 region is CASSFRDAYNSPLHF. CDR3 nucleotides: TGTGCCAGCAGTTTCCGGGACGCGTATAATTCACCCCTCCACTTT. The gene calls are TRBV6-5 and TRBJ1-6, with D possibly being TRBD1 (5 bases). CDR3 length: 15 amino acids. V gave up 4 bases and J gave up 4 bases, with 11 bases separating them. Looked up from germline, CDR1 is MNHEY and CDR2 is SVGAGI.